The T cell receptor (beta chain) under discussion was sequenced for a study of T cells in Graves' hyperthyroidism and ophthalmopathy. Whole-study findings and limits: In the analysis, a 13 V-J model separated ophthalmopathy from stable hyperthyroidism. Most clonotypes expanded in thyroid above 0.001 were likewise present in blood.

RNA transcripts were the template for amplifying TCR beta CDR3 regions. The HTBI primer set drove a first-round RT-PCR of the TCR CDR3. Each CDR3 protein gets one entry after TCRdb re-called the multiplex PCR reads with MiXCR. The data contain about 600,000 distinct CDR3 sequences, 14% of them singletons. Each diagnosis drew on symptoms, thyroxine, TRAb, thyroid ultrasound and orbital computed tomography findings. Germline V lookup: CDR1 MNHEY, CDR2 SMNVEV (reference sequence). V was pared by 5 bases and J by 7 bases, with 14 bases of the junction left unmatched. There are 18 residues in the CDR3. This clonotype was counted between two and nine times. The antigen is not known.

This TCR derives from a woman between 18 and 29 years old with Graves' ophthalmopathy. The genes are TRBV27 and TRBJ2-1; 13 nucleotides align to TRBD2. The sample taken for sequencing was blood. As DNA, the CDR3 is TGTGCCAGCAGTCCCCGGACTAGCGGGAGCTTCTATCAAAATGAGCAGTTCTTC. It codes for CASSPRTSGSFYQNEQFF.